This T cell receptor (beta chain) was retrieved from a study of Ad26.COV2.S vaccination and SARS-CoV-2 variants. Note on this clone: Antigen specificity is unknown.

CDR3 length: 9 residues. Trimming cost V 10 bases and J 4 bases, with 1 base left between them. Germline CDR1 MNHEY, CDR2 SMNVEV (reference sequence). Findings and caveats of the study: In vaccinated individuals, spike-specific CD8+ and CD4+ T cell responses reportedly displayed substantial breadth.

The protocol was immunoSEQ multiplex PCR, while the TCRdb copy is restricted to in-frame clones and leaves out a portion. The data hold tens of thousands of clones, with less than 85% observed a single time. The chain carries TRBV27 and TRBJ1-4; D gene ambiguous. The sample consisted of peripheral blood, taken after recovery from COVID-19. The receptor was derived from a human donor who had recovered from COVID-19. CDR3 nucleotide sequence: TGTGCCAATAATGAAAAACTGTTTTTT. Protein sequence: CANNEKLFF.